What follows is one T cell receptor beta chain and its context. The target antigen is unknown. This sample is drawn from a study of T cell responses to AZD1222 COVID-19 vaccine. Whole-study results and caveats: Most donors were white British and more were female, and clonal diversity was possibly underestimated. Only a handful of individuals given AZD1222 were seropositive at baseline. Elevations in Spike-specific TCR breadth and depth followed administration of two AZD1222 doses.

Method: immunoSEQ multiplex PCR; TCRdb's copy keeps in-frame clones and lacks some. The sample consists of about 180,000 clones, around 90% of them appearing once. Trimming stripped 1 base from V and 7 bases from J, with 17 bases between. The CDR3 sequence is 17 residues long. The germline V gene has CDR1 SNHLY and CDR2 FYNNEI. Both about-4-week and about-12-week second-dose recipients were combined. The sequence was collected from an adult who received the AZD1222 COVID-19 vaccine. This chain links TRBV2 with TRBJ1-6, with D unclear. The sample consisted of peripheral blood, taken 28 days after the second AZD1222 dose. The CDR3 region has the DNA TGTGCCAGCAGTGAAGGTTCCGCAAGAGTAAAAAATTCACCCCTCCACTTT. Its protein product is CASSEGSARVKNSPLHF.